The T cell receptor beta chain under discussion was sequenced for a study of beta chain features in type 1 diabetes. In the case of this clone: Its antigen is still unknown.

The germline gives CDR1 LGHNA, CDR2 YNFKEQ. The CDR3 consists of 15 residues. Trimming removed 0 bases at V and 11 bases at J, with 16 bases between. Sequenced material consisted of expressed TCRB transcripts (all of the isolated RNA was reverse transcribed). Using immunoSEQ multiplex PCR, the repertoire was profiled, and TCRdb retains in-frame clones only, with some absent. The sample holds over 150,000 clones; 10% are singletons and the top ten take more than 0.4%. The study's findings and limits: TCRB CDR3s were moderately but significantly shorter in Type 1 diabetes patients in all four CD4+ subsets.

The sequence was obtained from a man aged 25 to 45 with type 1 diabetes. The gene calls are TRBV4-2 and TRBJ1-4; no definite D call. The specimen was central memory CD4+ T cells from blood. CDR3 in DNA: TGTGCCAGCAGCCAAGACCCCACGGGCGGGGAGAAACTGTTTTTT. Its translation: CASSQDPTGGEKLFF.